This T cell receptor (beta chain) was recorded in a study of blood T cell repertoires in COVID-19 (dated by TCRdb to about 2020). Regarding the study in general: Collaborator samples came from the United States, Italy and Spain and covered acute and convalescent phases of COVID-19. The material from the prospective study consisted of cDNA or gDNA derived from T cells, B-cell-depleted T cells, or PBMCs. The dataset comprised deeply sampled blood TCRbeta repertoires from subjects exposed to, actively infected with, or recovered from COVID-19. The repertoires were made available in a free public database intended to serve as a resource for research on the immune response to SARS-CoV-2. Samples were obtained from the ongoing ImmuneRACE study (first 160 participants) and from approximately 1,200 subjects provided by 6 global collaborators. Sample metadata almost always included a de-identified subject ID, COVID-19 status, age in years and sex. HLA class I and class II types, where available, came from metadata supplied by the sample provider rather than from assay-based typing. Here is what the overall study found, with its caveats: How much clinical and demographic metadata was included differed by source and by participant, and the metadata was provided uncurated.

TCRbeta CDR3 regions were amplified from genomic DNA by means of the immunoSEQ Assay, a bias-controlled multiplex PCR. As for the original processing: The number of nucleated cells in each sample was estimated by amplification of reference gene primers within the assay. To quantify the absolute abundance of each unique TCRbeta CDR3 rearrangement, sequence reads were collapsed and filtered. For each sample, productive Simpson clonality was calculated as the square root of Simpson's diversity index over productive rearrangements. TCRdb re-hosts the immuneACCESS table, in-frame sequences only. Its copies lack some clones; in the studies checked, an unresolved V gene accounts for under half of them, and the cause for the rest is not known. V and J calls and clone size are as listed in that table; D and trimming were resolved from the DNA. In all, the sample holds around 200,000 clones, and 88% of those were seen once. The top ten constitute around 2.7% of the sample.

A distance of 12 bases separates the germline ends of V and J, which lose 0 bases and 3 bases respectively. From the cysteine up to the phenylalanine, the CDR3 has a length of 16 residues. CDR3 DNA only is kept here, 48 bases in frame from base 1. CDR1 and CDR2 (SGHRS, YFSETQ) derive from the germline V gene. As for this clone: Its binding antigen is unknown. Base qualities are not provided; no much larger clone lies one nucleotide away.

Participants in the prospective study were enrolled through a virtual design, were aged roughly 18 to 100 years, and lived in fewer than 30 United States geographic areas. Cohort assignment in the prospective study relied on participant-reported clinical history from a screening survey and a study questionnaire. Recovered participants in ImmuneRACE Cohort 3 were defined as having two consecutive negative NP/OP PCR tests, clearance from a healthcare professional, or resolution of symptoms. In the prospective study, mobile phlebotomists collected whole blood, serum and a nasopharyngeal or oropharyngeal swab from each participant. Additional blood draws and questionnaires over an approximately two-month period could optionally be provided by prospective study participants. Blood samples from the prospective study were shipped frozen or at room temperature prior to DNA extraction.

The TCR sequence derives from a woman under 40 who had recovered from COVID-19. The sequenced material came from PBMCs or T cells enriched from blood (not recorded which). The chain uses TRBV5-1 and TRBJ2-2, with the D gene not confidently named. The sequenced DNA: TGCGCCAGCAGCTTGGGACAAACCCAGTACACCGGGGAGCTGTTTTTT. The resulting protein is CASSLGQTQYTGELFF.